This TCR beta chain originates from a study of blood T cell repertoires in COVID-19. Looking at the study overall: The United States, Italy and Spain provided the acute and convalescent COVID-19 samples. Sources were T cells, B-cell-depleted T cells, or PBMCs; the material itself was cDNA or gDNA.

There are a few counts of this clone. The CDR3 has 13 amino acids. The junction had 0 bases not matched to a gene; V was cut back by 3 bases and J by 5 bases. Germline lookup yields CDR1 MRHNA and CDR2 SNTAGT. Per the study methods: Amplifying reference gene primers gave estimates of nucleated cell counts. TCRdb's copy holds only in-frame clones and misses some; the assay was immunoSEQ multiplex PCR. V, J and clone size derive from that table, while D and trimming were established from the DNA sequence. The sample consists of tens of thousands of clones, around 86% of them appearing once. The sample was peripheral blood. The rearrangement links TRBV6-4 to TRBJ1-5; 8 nucleotides line up with TRBD1. This sequence was found in a man aged 70 or older with active COVID-19. The CDR3 region has the DNA TGTGCCAGCAGTGAACAGGGGGATCAGCCCCAGCATTTT. This translates into CASSEQGDQPQHF.